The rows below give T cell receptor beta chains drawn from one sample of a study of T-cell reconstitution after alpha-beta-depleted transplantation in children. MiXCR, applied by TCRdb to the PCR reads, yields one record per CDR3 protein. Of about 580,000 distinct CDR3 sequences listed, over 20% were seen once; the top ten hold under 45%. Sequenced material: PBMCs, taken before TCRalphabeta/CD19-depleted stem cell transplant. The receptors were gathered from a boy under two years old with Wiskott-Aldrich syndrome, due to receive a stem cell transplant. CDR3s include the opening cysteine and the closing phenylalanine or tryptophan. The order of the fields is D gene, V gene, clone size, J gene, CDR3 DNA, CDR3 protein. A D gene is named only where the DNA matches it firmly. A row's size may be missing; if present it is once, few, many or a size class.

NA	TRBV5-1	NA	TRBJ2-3	TGCGCCAGCAGCGTAGGACTGGTTTGGAGCACAGATACGCAGTATTTT	CASSVGLVWSTDTQYF
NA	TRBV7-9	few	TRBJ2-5	TGTGCCAGCAGCTTAGGGGCAGGGAGAGAGACCCAGTACTTC	CASSLGAGRETQYF
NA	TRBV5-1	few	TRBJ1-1	TGCGCCAGCAGCTTGGATCGGGGCGGAGAAGCTTTCTTT	CASSLDRGGEAFF
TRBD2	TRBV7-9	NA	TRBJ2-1	TGTGCCGGGTACAGCGGGGAATACTACAATGAGCAGTTCTTC	CAGYSGEYYNEQFF
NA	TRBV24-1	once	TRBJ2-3	TGTGCCACCAGTGACCGTGACGGCATCCCTGGGTTCACAGATACGCAGTATTTT	CATSDRDGIPGFTDTQYF
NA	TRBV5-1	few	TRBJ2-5	TGCGCCAGCAGCTTGGGGCCCAAGGCAGAGACCCAGTACTTC	CASSLGPKAETQYF
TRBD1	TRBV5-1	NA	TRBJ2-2	TGCGCCAGCAGCCGGGGACAGCTCACGGGGACCGGGGAGCTGTTTTTT	CASSRGQLTGTGELFF
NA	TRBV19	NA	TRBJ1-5	TGTGCCAGTAGTATCCAGCTACAGCAGCCCCAGCATTTT	CASSIQLQQPQHF
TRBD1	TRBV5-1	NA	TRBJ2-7	TGCGCCAGCAGCTTGGTGGGGGACAGGGGATTCTACGAGCAGTACTTC	CASSLVGDRGFYEQYF
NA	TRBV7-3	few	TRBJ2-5	TGTGCCAGCAGCTTAAATGGCGGTTACAGGGAGACCCAGTACTTC	CASSLNGGYRETQYF
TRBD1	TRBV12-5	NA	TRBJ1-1	TGTGCTAGTGGTTTCGGCCAGGGGGCATCTGAAGCTTTCTTT	CASGFGQGASEAFF
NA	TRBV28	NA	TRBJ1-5	TGTGCCAGCATCTTGGGGACTCGCAATCAGCCCCAGCATTTT	CASILGTRNQPQHF
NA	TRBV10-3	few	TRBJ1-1	TGTGCCATCAGGGGGGCTGCAACTGAAGCTTTCTTT	CAIRGAATEAFF
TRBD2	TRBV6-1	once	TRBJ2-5	TGTGCCAGCAGAAGGACTAGCGGGGGGTCCGAGACCCAGTACTTC	CASRRTSGGSETQYF
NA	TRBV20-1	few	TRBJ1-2	TGCAGTGCTAGGTTATCAGGGTCTGGCTACACCTTC	CSARLSGSGYTF
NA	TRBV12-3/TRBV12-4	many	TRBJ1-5	TGTGCCAGCAGTCCCACAGGAGATAGCAATCAGCCCCAGCATTTT	CASSPTGDSNQPQHF
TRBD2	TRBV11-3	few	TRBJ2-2	TGTGCCAGCGGACTAGCGCTCACCGGGGAGCTGTTTTTT	CASGLALTGELFF
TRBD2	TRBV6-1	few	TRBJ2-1	TGTGCCAGCAGGCTACTAGCGGGAGGGCCCGATGAGCAGTTCTTC	CASRLLAGGPDEQFF
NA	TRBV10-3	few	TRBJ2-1	TGTGCCATCAGTGAGGCAGGGTTATACAATGAGCAGTTCTTC	CAISEAGLYNEQFF
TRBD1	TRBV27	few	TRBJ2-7	TGTGCCAGCAGTTTAGGGACAGGGGGCCGGGAGCAGTACTTC	CASSLGTGGREQYF
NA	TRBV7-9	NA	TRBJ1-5	TGTGCCAGCACCACTAAGCCGCCGGACTATCATCAGCCCCAGCATTTT	CASTTKPPDYHQPQHF
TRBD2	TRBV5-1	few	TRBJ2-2	TGCGCCAGCAGTGGCGGGAGCGGGACCGGGGAGCTGTTTTTT	CASSGGSGTGELFF
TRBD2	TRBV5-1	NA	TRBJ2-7	TGCGCCAGCAGCTTGGGAAGCGGGAGGGCCTACGAGCAGTACTTC	CASSLGSGRAYEQYF
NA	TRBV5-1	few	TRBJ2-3	TGCGCCAGCAGCTTGGAGCGGAGCACAGATACGCAGTATTTT	CASSLERSTDTQYF
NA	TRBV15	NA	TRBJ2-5	TGTGCCACCAGCACTCGGGGCTTTGGCCAAGAGACCCAGTACTTC	CATSTRGFGQETQYF
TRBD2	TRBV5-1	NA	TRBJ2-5	TGCGCCAGCAGCATGGGACTAGCGGGAGGAAGGAGGGAGACCCAGTACTTC	CASSMGLAGGRRETQYF
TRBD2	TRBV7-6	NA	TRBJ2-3	TGTGCCAGCAGCTTAGCCCCCACGGGGGGGAGTAGCACAGATACGCAGTATTTT	CASSLAPTGGSSTDTQYF
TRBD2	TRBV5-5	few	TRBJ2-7	TGTGCCAGCAGCCACACTAGCGGGAGTCAACACGAGCAGTACTTC	CASSHTSGSQHEQYF
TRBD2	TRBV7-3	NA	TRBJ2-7	TGTGCCAGCAGCCCCAGGCCTAGCGGGAGTTCCAGCGAGCAGTACTTC	CASSPRPSGSSSEQYF
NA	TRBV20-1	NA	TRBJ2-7	TGCAGTGCCCCAGGGAGGAGCTCCTACGAGCAGTACTTC	CSAPGRSSYEQYF
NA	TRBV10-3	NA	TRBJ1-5	TGTGCCATCAGGGACCTGGGACAGCCCCAGCATTTT	CAIRDLGQPQHF
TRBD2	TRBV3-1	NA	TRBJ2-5	TGTGCCAGCAGCCCTACCTTCGGGGGGTCGTACCAAGAGACCCAGTACTTC	CASSPTFGGSYQETQYF
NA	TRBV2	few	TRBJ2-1	TGTGCCAGCATTCAATACGACAATGAGCAGTTCTTC	CASIQYDNEQFF
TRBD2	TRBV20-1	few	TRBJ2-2	TGCAGTGCTTCTAGCGGGAGGGCCGGGGAGCTGTTTTTT	CSASSGRAGELFF
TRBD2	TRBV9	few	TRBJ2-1	TGTGCCAGCAGCTCTCTTTGGCGGGAGGGTGGGAATGAGCAGTTCTTC	CASSSLWREGGNEQFF
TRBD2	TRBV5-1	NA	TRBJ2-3	TGCGCCAGCAGCCTACTAGCGAGGTCCACAGATACGCAGTATTTT	CASSLLARSTDTQYF
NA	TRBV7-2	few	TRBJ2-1	TGTGCCAGCAGCTGGAGAGGTTACAATGAGCAGTTCTTC	CASSWRGYNEQFF
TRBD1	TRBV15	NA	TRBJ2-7	TGTGCCACCAGCAGAGATGGGGACAGGGGGCCCTACGAGCAGTACTTC	CATSRDGDRGPYEQYF
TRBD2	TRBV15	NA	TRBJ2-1	TGTGCCACCAGCAGAGATTATGGGACTAGATTGGACAATGAGCAGTTCTTC	CATSRDYGTRLDNEQFF